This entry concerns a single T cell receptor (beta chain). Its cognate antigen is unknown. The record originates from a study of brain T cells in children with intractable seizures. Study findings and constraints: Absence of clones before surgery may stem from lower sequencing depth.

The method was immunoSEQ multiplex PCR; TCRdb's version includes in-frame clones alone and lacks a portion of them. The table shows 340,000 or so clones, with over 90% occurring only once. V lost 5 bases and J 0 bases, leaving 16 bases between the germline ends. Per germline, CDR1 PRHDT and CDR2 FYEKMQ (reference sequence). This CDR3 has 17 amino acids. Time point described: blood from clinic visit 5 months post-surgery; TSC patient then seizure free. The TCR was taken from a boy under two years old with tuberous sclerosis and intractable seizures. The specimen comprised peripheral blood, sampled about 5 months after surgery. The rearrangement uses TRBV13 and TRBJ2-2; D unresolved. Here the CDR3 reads CASSSRFYQANTGELFF. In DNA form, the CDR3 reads TGTGCCAGCAGCAGCCGTTTTTACCAAGCGAACACCGGGGAGCTGTTTTTT.